Listed here are 15 T cell receptor beta chains from one sample, sequenced in a study of neoadjuvant anti-PD-1 for oral cavity cancer. Sequencing used immunoSEQ multiplex PCR; TCRdb keeps in-frame clones, though not all of them. The table has about 12,000 clones, less than 80% seen once. Time point denoted: after neoadjuvant nivolumab, at surgical resection. The sample was PBMCs, taken after nivolumab (anti-PD-1) treatment. Receptor source: a person between 40 and 79 years old with oral cavity squamous cell carcinoma.

The V gene is TRBV10-2, the J gene TRBJ2-3; 15 bases agree with TRBD2. This CDR3 spans 16 amino acids. Germline-derived CDR1 and CDR2 are WSHSY and SAAADI. The trim removed 6 bases at V and 1 base at J, leaving 2 bases unmatched. The chain's CDR3 is CASRGLAGGGTDTQYF. The CDR3 bases are TGCGCCAGCAGGGGACTAGCGGGGGGTGGCACAGATACGCAGTATTTT.

This clone turned up a few times. The chain carries TRBV6-1 and TRBJ1-1; D call uncertain. The CDR3 runs 15 residues. V was trimmed by 5 bases and J by 1 base, leaving 14 bases between them. Germline V gives CDR1 MNHNS, CDR2 SASEGT. CDR3 DNA: TGTGCCAGCAGTAGCGACGGAGGGAGGAACACTGAAGCTTTCTTT. It yields the protein CASSSDGGRNTEAFF.

The chain joins TRBV5-5 to TRBJ1-2; D is possibly TRBD1 (5 bases). The germline V gene encodes CDR1 SGHKS and CDR2 YYEKEE (reference sequence). The CDR3 sequence is 14 residues long. Trimming removed 0 bases at V and 5 bases at J, with 11 bases between. The CDR3, as DNA: TGTGCCAGCAGCTTGGAAGGGGCACTATATGGCTACACCTTC. Its protein is CASSLEGALYGYTF.

The rearrangement uses TRBV2 and TRBJ1-2, with D possibly TRBD1 on 5 matching bases. There are 14 residues in the CDR3. Germline V gene data show CDR1 as SNHLY and CDR2 as FYNNEI. The V and J ends lost 7 bases and 8 bases respectively, with 20 bases between them. The CDR3 DNA follows: TGTGCCAGCAAAAGGACTTTCAGGGACGGCGGCTACACCTTC. Its protein product is CASKRTFRDGGYTF.

This clone was seen a few times. The J gene is TRBJ1-1, the V gene TRBV2, with D tentatively TRBD1 (5 bases). CDR1 and CDR2 (germline): SNHLY, FYNNEI. The CDR3 consists of 13 residues. V was clipped by 2 bases and J by 8 bases, with 12 bases between them. The CDR3, as DNA: TGTGCCAGCAGTGAATCTGACAGAATGGAAGCTTTCTTT. It yields the protein CASSESDRMEAFF.

A single count supports this clone. The chain is built from TRBV7-9 and TRBJ2-4, with D hard to call. The length of the CDR3 is 13 residues. Per germline, CDR1 SEHNR and CDR2 FQNEAQ (reference sequence). V lost 6 bases, J lost 0 bases, and 6 bases lay in between. In nucleotides, the CDR3 is TGTGCCAGCAGTGGGCTAGCCAAAAACATTCAGTACTTC. As protein: CASSGLAKNIQYF.

The chain is built from TRBV7-2 and TRBJ2-7; D unresolved. The germline V and J ends were trimmed by 6 bases and 0 bases, with 9 bases remaining between them. Germline V gene sequence: CDR1 SGHTA, CDR2 FQGNSA. This CDR3 comprises 13 residues. The CDR3 coding sequence is TGTGCCAGCAGTCCCTCCAGCTCCTACGAGCAGTACTTC. This translates into CASSPSSSYEQYF.

This clone is a singleton in its sample. The J gene is TRBJ2-7, the V gene TRBV28; D gene ambiguous. The length of the CDR3 is 16 residues. The ends were cut back, 3 bases at V and 1 base at J, with 16 bases in the middle. Germline-derived CDR1 and CDR2 are MDHEN and SYDVKM. CDR3 DNA sequence: TGTGCCAGCAGTTTTTCGACCGCCGTCGCATCCTACGAGCAGTACTTC. This sequence encodes CASSFSTAVASYEQYF.

The V call is TRBV2, the J call TRBJ2-7; weak D call: TRBD2 (5 bases). The CDR3 extends over 13 amino acids. The V end lost 7 bases, the J end lost 7 bases, and 17 bases lay between the germline ends. The germline gives CDR1 SNHLY, CDR2 FYNNEI. The CDR3 here is CASTRGIGYEQYF. The CDR3 DNA reads as TGTGCCAGCACCCGAGGGATTGGGTATGAGCAGTACTTC.

The chain combines TRBV29-1 with TRBJ1-2; D is ambiguous. The CDR3 has 10 residues. Germline assignment: CDR1 SQVTM and CDR2 ANQGSEA. In DNA form, the CDR3 reads TGCCCAGAGTCGGCCTATGGCTACACCTTC. This encodes CPESAYGYTF.

V gene TRBV11-2 combines with J gene TRBJ1-6; no firm D call. Germline V gene data show CDR1 as SGHAT and CDR2 as FQNNGV. The CDR3 length is 15 residues. Trimming removed 7 bases from V and 5 bases from J, with 15 bases in between. The CDR3 reads CASTPSARNNSPLHF. CDR3 coding DNA: TGTGCCAGCACCCCATCAGCTAGAAATAATTCACCCCTCCACTTT.

The gene calls are TRBV2 and TRBJ2-7; weak D call: TRBD1 (5 bases). V shed 7 bases and J shed 1 base, with 17 bases lying between them. Germline V gene sequence: CDR1 SNHLY, CDR2 FYNNEI. This CDR3 is built from 15 residues. The CDR3 spells CASKRLQVVSYEQYF. CDR3 nucleotides: TGTGCCAGCAAGAGGTTACAGGTAGTGTCCTACGAGCAGTACTTC.

CDR3 nucleotides: TGTGCCAGCAGCGAACCGGGACACTTCACAGATACGCAGTATTTT. Encoded protein: CASSEPGHFTDTQYF. This rearrangement joins TRBV25-1 to TRBJ2-3, with a possible D match to TRBD1 (6 bases). Trimming took 6 bases from V and 2 from J, leaving 15 bases between them. In germline, CDR1 is MGHDK, CDR2 SYGVNS. The CDR3 contains 15 residues.

This clone was found a few times. The chain recombines TRBV7-9 with TRBJ2-7, with D tentatively TRBD1 or TRBD2 (5 bases each). There are 14 residues in the CDR3. The germline CDR1 and CDR2 sequences are SEHNR and FQNEAQ (reference sequence). Trimming removed 5 bases from V and 7 bases from J, with 18 bases in between. As DNA, the CDR3 is TGTGCCAGCAGCCGTGGACAAGCCAGCGGTGAGCAGTACTTC. Encoded protein: CASSRGQASGEQYF. The full variable domain, completed using reference TRBV7-9 and TRBJ2-7, is DTGVSQNPRHKITKRGQNVTFRCDPISEHNRLYWYRQTLGQGPEFLTYFQNEAQLEKSRLLSDRFSAERPKGSFSTLEIQRTEQGDSAMYLCASSRGQASGEQYFGPGTRLTVT.

This sequence joins TRBV30 and TRBJ2-3; D remains unclear. V lost 3 bases to trimming and J lost 4 bases, with 11 bases between them. Germline CDR1 is GTSNPN and CDR2 is SVGIG (reference sequence). The CDR3 length is 13 residues. The CDR3 here is CAWRTALPDTQYF. DNA of the CDR3: TGTGCCTGGAGGACGGCTTTGCCAGATACGCAGTATTTT.